This note documents a single T cell receptor beta chain sequence. The CDR3 runs 14 residues. Germline V gene lookup returns CDR1 SGHDT and CDR2 YYEEEE. V lost 5 bases and J 3 bases, leaving 12 bases between the germline ends. The data derive from a study of T cells after somatic rescue of genetic block. Some clones are missing from TCRdb's copy, which holds only in-frame ones; the method was immunoSEQ multiplex PCR. Here the sample spans some 13,000 clones, around three quarters being singletons. The V gene is TRBV5-6, the J gene TRBJ1-5, with D perhaps TRBD1 (6 bases). Source material: peripheral blood mononuclear cells (PBMCs). The clonotype originates from a boy under 18. CDR3 sequence reads: CASSSTGINQPQHF. For the CDR3, the DNA is TGTGCCAGCAGTTCCACAGGGATCAATCAGCCCCAGCATTTT.